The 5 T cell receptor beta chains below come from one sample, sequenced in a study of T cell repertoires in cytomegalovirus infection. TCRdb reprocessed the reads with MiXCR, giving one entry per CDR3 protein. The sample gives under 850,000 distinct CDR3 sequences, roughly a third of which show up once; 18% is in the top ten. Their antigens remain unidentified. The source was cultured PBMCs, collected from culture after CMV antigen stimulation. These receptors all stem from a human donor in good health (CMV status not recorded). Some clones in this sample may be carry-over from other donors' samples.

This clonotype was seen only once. CDR3 protein: CASGTEGQERYF. As DNA, the CDR3 is TGTGCCAGCGGGACAGAGGGTCAAGAGCGATACTTC. The V call is TRBV27, the J call TRBJ2-7; the match to TRBD1 covers 7 bases. V lost 8 bases and J lost 13; bases outside the gene matches: 14. Germline V gene sequence: CDR1 MNHEY, CDR2 SMNVEV (reference sequence). The CDR3 has 12 residues.

In DNA, the CDR3 is TGCAGTGCAGCGCGGGGTAACAATGAGCAGTTCTTC. Protein product: CSAARGNNEQFF. J is TRBJ2-1 and V is TRBV20-1, with a tentative D call TRBD2 (6 bases). Germline V lookup: CDR1 DFQATT, CDR2 SNEGSKA (reference sequence). There are 12 residues in the CDR3. The ends were cut back, 6 bases at V and 5 bases at J, with 11 bases in the middle.

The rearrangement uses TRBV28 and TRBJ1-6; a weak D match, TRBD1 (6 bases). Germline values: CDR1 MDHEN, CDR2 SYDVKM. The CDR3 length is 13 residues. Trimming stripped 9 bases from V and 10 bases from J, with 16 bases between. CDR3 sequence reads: CASLGQGQSPLHF. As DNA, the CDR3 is TGTGCCAGTCTGGGGCAGGGGCAATCACCCCTCCACTTT.

The CDR3 loop is CASSFQGTTDTQYF. In DNA, the CDR3 is TGTGCCAGCAGTTTTCAGGGCACCACAGATACGCAGTATTTT. The chain uses TRBV12-3 or TRBV12-4 and TRBJ2-3, with a weak D call TRBD1 (5 bases). This CDR3 has 14 amino acids. Deletions cut 3 bases from V and 2 bases from J, with 9 bases between.

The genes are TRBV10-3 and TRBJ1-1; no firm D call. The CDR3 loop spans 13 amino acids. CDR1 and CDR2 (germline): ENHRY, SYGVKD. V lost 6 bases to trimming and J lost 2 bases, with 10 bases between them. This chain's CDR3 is CAIRRELNTEAFF. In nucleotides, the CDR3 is TGTGCCATCAGACGGGAACTCAACACTGAAGCTTTCTTT.